The 10 T cell receptor beta chains listed next were all sequenced from one sample in a study of cytomegalovirus exposure and HLA in healthy donors. 13 Jbeta primers and 60 Vbeta primers were used for the PCR. Repertoires were generated with immunoSEQ multiplex PCR, while TCRdb's copy carries only in-frame clones and drops some. This sample has fewer than 200,000 clones, with about three quarters found just once. Material: PBMCs. The origin of the receptors is a woman between 50 and 59 years old in good health and CMV-seropositive.

This clone has just one count. The chain links TRBV7-3 to TRBJ1-3; 10 bases map to TRBD1. The CDR3 length is 15 residues. Germline CDR1 is SGHTA and CDR2 is FQGTGA. With V trimmed by 5 bases and J by 8 bases, 9 bases remained unmatched. Here the CDR3 reads CASSLLGTGVDTIYF. In DNA, the CDR3 is TGTGCCAGCAGCCTACTCGGGACAGGGGTAGACACCATATATTTT.

The rearrangement joins TRBV6-1 to TRBJ1-1, with 7 bases lining up with TRBD1. With 4 bases clipped from V and 5 bases from J, the junction kept 10 bases outside the gene matches. This CDR3 spans 15 amino acids. Germline V gene sequence: CDR1 MNHNS, CDR2 SASEGT. In DNA form, the CDR3 reads TGTGCCAGCAGTGCAGACAGGGTAGGGCGGACTGAAGCTTTCTTT. It encodes CASSADRVGRTEAFF.

This rearrangement joins TRBV11-2 to TRBJ1-1; perhaps TRBD1 as D (6 bases). V lost 5 bases and J lost 11, with 21 bases in between. Germline V gene data show CDR1 as SGHAT and CDR2 as FQNNGV. CDR3 length equals 14 residues. The CDR3 region is CASSTLATGSGAFF. For the CDR3, the DNA is TGTGCCAGCAGCACTCTTGCTACAGGGTCGGGGGCTTTCTTT.

J is TRBJ2-3 and V is TRBV27; TRBD2 aligns across 10 bases. With 1 base clipped from V and 2 bases from J, the junction kept 9 bases outside the gene matches. Germline CDR1 is MNHEY and CDR2 is SMNVEV (reference sequence). The CDR3 loop spans 18 amino acids. The CDR3 nucleotides are TGTGCCAGCAGTTTATGGGTTAGCGGGAGGCGGGACACAGATACGCAGTATTTT. The encoded protein is CASSLWVSGRRDTDTQYF.

This chain uses TRBV6-6 with TRBJ2-1; 7 nucleotides agree with TRBD2. The CDR3 sequence is 13 residues long. V lost 6 bases and J lost 4; bases outside the gene matches: 3. From germline, CDR1 is MNHNY and CDR2 SVGAGI (reference sequence). The CDR3 reads CASRRGEYNEQFF. The CDR3, as DNA: TGTGCCAGCAGACGGGGGGAGTACAATGAGCAGTTCTTC.

CDR3 region: CASSLRAGVYNEQFF. The CDR3 bases are TGTGCCAGCAGTTTAAGGGCAGGGGTCTACAATGAGCAGTTCTTC. The chain carries TRBV27 and TRBJ2-1; D might be TRBD1 (6 bases). Trimming removed 2 bases from V and 3 bases from J, with 11 bases in between. This CDR3 is built from 15 residues. Germline CDR1 is MNHEY and CDR2 is SMNVEV (reference sequence).

The V and J genes are TRBV5-6 and TRBJ1-5, with TRBD1 as a possible D gene (5 bases). Germline V lookup: CDR1 SGHDT, CDR2 YYEEEE. The CDR3 sequence is 14 residues long. Trimming took 4 bases from V and 1 from J, leaving 9 bases between them. This chain's CDR3 is CASSNRGSNQPQHF. The CDR3 nucleotides read TGTGCCAGCAGCAACCGGGGGAGCAATCAGCCCCAGCATTTT.

In DNA, the CDR3 is TGTGCCAGCAGCCCCGGGACAGTCTACGAGCAGTACTTC. It is translated as CASSPGTVYEQYF. The rearrangement links TRBV7-9 to TRBJ2-7; 7 bases are a match to TRBD1. The CDR3 extends over 13 amino acids. J was trimmed by 3 bases and V by 5 bases; bases with no gene match: 4. Germline CDR1 SEHNR, CDR2 FQNEAQ (reference sequence).

This chain connects TRBV27 to TRBJ2-3; 11 nucleotides agree with TRBD2. This CDR3 spans 15 amino acids. The V gene end was trimmed by 11 bases and the J gene end by 3 bases; junction bases not matched to a gene: 10. Per the germline V gene, CDR1 is MNHEY and CDR2 is SMNVEV (reference sequence). For the CDR3, the DNA is TGTGCCCGAAAGGATAGCGGGAGGGTGACAGATACGCAGTATTTT. As protein: CARKDSGRVTDTQYF.

CDR3 nucleotide sequence: TGTGCCAGCAGTGATGCGGCAGGGGCTGGAAACACCATATATTTT. It encodes CASSDAAGAGNTIYF. The chain has TRBV25-1 and TRBJ1-3, with a weak D call TRBD1 (6 bases). The CDR3 is made up of 15 amino acids. V was trimmed by 3 bases and J by 2 bases, leaving 11 bases between them. Germline V gene sequence: CDR1 MGHDK, CDR2 SYGVNS.